Presented here are 18 T cell receptor beta chains from one specimen sequenced in a study of Ad26.COV2.S vaccination and SARS-CoV-2 variants. Treatment here: about 20 received Ad26.COV2.S at low or high dose, single or two shots; roughly five received placebo; per-sample allocation not given. On day 63 after the first injection, vaccine and placebo recipients gave samples. Produced via immunoSEQ multiplex PCR; TCRdb's table is partial and in-frame only. The sample contains 350,000 to 400,000 clones, approximately 86% of which appear only once. Here the sequenced sample was peripheral blood, taken in a trial of Ad26.COV2.S vaccine versus placebo. These receptors originate from a person between 18 and 65 years old who received the Ad26.COV2.S COVID-19 vaccine or a placebo.

This clone was detected a few times. The V gene is TRBV11-2, the J gene TRBJ1-6, with D tentatively TRBD1 (5 bases). Trimming shortened V by 6 bases and J by 10 bases, and 16 bases separated the two germline ends. Germline CDR1 SGHAT, CDR2 FQNNGV. The CDR3 loop spans 14 amino acids. CDR3 bases: TGTGCCAGCAGACGCACCGACAGTCGATCACCCCTCCACTTT. Translating gives CASRRTDSRSPLHF.

The chain couples TRBV7-2 to TRBJ2-7, with 11 bases lining up with TRBD1. Losses at the gene ends were 6 bases for V and 0 bases for J; bases not matched to a gene: 7. The CDR3 covers 16 residues. CDR1 SGHTA and CDR2 FQGNSA come from the germline V gene. The CDR3 protein is CASSRPGQGDSYEQYF. The DNA for the CDR3 is TGTGCCAGCAGTCGACCGGGACAGGGGGACTCCTACGAGCAGTACTTC.

The gene calls are TRBV7-9 and TRBJ2-3, with TRBD2 matching over 10 bases. Per the germline V gene, CDR1 is SEHNR and CDR2 is FQNEAQ (reference sequence). There are 17 residues in the CDR3. V shed 5 bases and J 0 bases; nucleotides not matched to a gene: 8. DNA for the CDR3: TGTGCCAGCAGCCGGAGGACTAGCGGTATTAGCACAGATACGCAGTATTTT. This gives the protein CASSRRTSGISTDTQYF.

The rearrangement joins TRBV24-1 to TRBJ2-5; no reliable D call. V dropped 0 bases and J dropped 5 bases, with 9 bases sitting between them. The CDR3 covers 14 residues. Germline CDR1 and CDR2: KGHDR and SFDVKD. The CDR3: CATSDLLGYETQYF. DNA for the CDR3: TGTGCCACCAGTGATTTGCTAGGGTACGAGACCCAGTACTTC.

The V and J genes are TRBV6-2 or TRBV6-3 and TRBJ2-2; D gene unclear. Trimming left V 0 bases short and J 0 bases short, with 11 bases between. CDR3 length: 17 residues. Germline CDR1 is MNHEY and CDR2 is SVGEGT. CDR3 residues: CASSYSRQSANTGELFF. The DNA of the CDR3 is TGTGCCAGCAGTTACTCGAGGCAGTCTGCGAACACCGGGGAGCTGTTTTTT.

This clone was observed a single time. This chain links TRBV29-1 with TRBJ1-2; no clear D. CDR3 length: 10 amino acids. Trimming shortened V by 8 bases and J by 8 bases, and 12 bases separated the two germline ends. CDR1 is SQVTM and CDR2 is ANQGSEA in the germline V gene. Here the CDR3 DNA reads TGCAGCACCGAGCTGGGAGGCTACACCTTC. Protein: CSTELGGYTF.

The chain joins TRBV4-3 to TRBJ2-7; D is undetermined. The germline gives CDR1 LGHNA, CDR2 YSLEER. The CDR3 has 13 amino acids. Deletions cut 5 bases from V and 4 bases from J, with 12 bases between. The CDR3: CASSSSVGYEQYF. The CDR3 coding sequence is TGCGCCAGCAGCTCGTCGGTGGGGTACGAGCAGTACTTC.

The chain carries TRBV10-1 and TRBJ1-2, with a possible D match to TRBD1 (6 bases). The CDR3 sequence is 14 residues long. The V and J ends lost 6 bases and 4 bases respectively, with 15 bases between them. Germline CDR1 reads WNHNN; CDR2 reads SYGVQD (reference sequence). The CDR3 region has the DNA TGCGCCAGCAGCCCGGCCAGGGGAATCTATGGCTACACCTTC. It is translated as CASSPARGIYGYTF.

The chain combines TRBV30 with TRBJ1-2; 7 bases map to TRBD1. CDR1 is GTSNPN, CDR2 SVGIG, per germline (reference sequence). The trim removed 4 bases at V and 7 bases at J, leaving 6 bases unmatched. This CDR3 contains 12 residues. CDR3 sequence (DNA): TGTGCCTGGAATCCCAACAGGGGTGGCTACACCTTC. This gives the protein CAWNPNRGGYTF.

This clone was seen a single time. The chain has TRBV29-1 and TRBJ2-1; possible D gene TRBD1, 5 bases. V gave up 0 bases and J gave up 5 bases, with 11 bases separating them. In germline, CDR1 is SQVTM, CDR2 ANQGSEA. The length of the CDR3 is 14 residues. The CDR3 here is CSVEDWMGHNEQFF. The CDR3 region has the DNA TGCAGCGTTGAAGATTGGATGGGGCACAATGAGCAGTTCTTC.

In nucleotides, the CDR3 is TGCAGTGCTAGTGCCGCTACATATGGGAACACAGATACGCAGTATTTT. This sequence encodes CSASAATYGNTDTQYF. The chain recombines TRBV20-1 with TRBJ2-3; the D is unclear. Per the germline V gene, CDR1 is DFQATT and CDR2 is SNEGSKA (reference sequence). The V and J ends lost 3 bases and 2 bases respectively, with 18 bases between them. The CDR3 totals 16 residues.

This chain uses TRBV4-1 with TRBJ1-4; TRBD1 is a possible D gene (6 bases). Germline CDR1 reads MGHRA; CDR2 reads YSYEKL. Between the trimmed V and J ends, which lost 3 bases and 0 bases, there was a span of 17 bases. The CDR3 has 18 residues. The CDR3 spells CASSQVHREPATNEKLFF. The CDR3 DNA is TGCGCCAGCAGCCAGGTACACAGGGAACCAGCAACTAATGAAAAACTGTTTTTT.

The CDR3 DNA follows: TGTGCCAGTAGTATAGTACGACAGAACTATGGCTACACCTTC. Translation gives CASSIVRQNYGYTF. The V and J genes are TRBV19 and TRBJ1-2, with a tentative D call TRBD1 (5 bases). The CDR3 covers 14 residues. In germline, CDR1 is LNHDA, CDR2 SQIVND (reference sequence). V dropped 1 base and J dropped 2 bases, with 8 bases sitting between them.

CDR3 loop: CASSEVPDLIRQPQHF. CDR3 nucleotides: TGTGCCAGCAGTGAAGTCCCAGACCTAATCCGGCAGCCCCAGCATTTT. The chain joins TRBV6-1 to TRBJ1-5, with D unclear. Trimming stripped 1 base from V and 7 bases from J, with 17 bases between. CDR1 MNHNS and CDR2 SASEGT come from the germline V gene. The CDR3 loop spans 16 amino acids.

The genes are TRBV5-6 and TRBJ2-7; 14 nucleotides agree with TRBD2. J lost 0 bases, V lost 2 bases, and 10 bases had no gene match. Germline assignment: CDR1 SGHDT and CDR2 YYEEEE. This CDR3 has 19 residues. This chain's CDR3 is CASSFGLAGGPQLSYEQYF. CDR3 nucleotides: TGTGCCAGCAGCTTTGGACTAGCGGGGGGCCCACAACTCTCCTACGAGCAGTACTTC.

This rearrangement joins TRBV7-9 to TRBJ2-7; 8 nucleotides match TRBD1. Germline V gene data show CDR1 as SEHNR and CDR2 as FQNEAQ (reference sequence). The CDR3 is made up of 15 amino acids. Trimming took 5 bases from V and 0 from J; bases not matched to a gene: 6. The CDR3 region is CASSPGQDPSYEQYF. Here the CDR3 DNA reads TGTGCCAGCAGCCCGGGACAGGATCCCTCCTACGAGCAGTACTTC.

This clone was seen only once. The V call is TRBV7-6, the J call TRBJ1-1; the D gene is possibly TRBD1 (6 bases). The length of the CDR3 is 15 residues. CDR1 SGHVS and CDR2 FNYEAQ come from the germline V gene. V was clipped by 1 base and J by 5 bases, with 14 bases between them. CDR3 protein: CASSLVSGGLTEAFF. The DNA of the CDR3 is TGTGCCAGCAGCTTAGTTTCCGGGGGGCTTACTGAAGCTTTCTTT.

The rearrangement links TRBV14 to TRBJ1-1; tentative D call: TRBD1 (5 bases). The CDR3 runs to 16 residues. Germline V gives CDR1 SGHDN, CDR2 FVKESK. Trimming took off 4 bases at V and 4 bases at J, with 19 bases between the two ends. DNA for the CDR3: TGTGCCAGCAGCCCGGGGGAGAGGGTGGCGCGCACTGAAGCTTTCTTT. This gives the protein CASSPGERVARTEAFF.